A single sample is the source of the 28 T cell receptor beta chains below, sequenced in a study of blood T cell repertoires in COVID-19. Profiling relied on immunoSEQ multiplex PCR, and the TCRdb table lists in-frame clones only, not all of them. The table lists about 220,000 clones, over 75% of them singletons. Sequenced sample: PBMCs or T cells enriched from blood (not recorded which). The receptor source for this set is a woman aged 55-70 years who had recovered from COVID-19.

This chain uses TRBV6-2 or TRBV6-3 with TRBJ2-3, with D tentatively TRBD1 (6 bases). Germline V gene data show CDR1 as MNHEY and CDR2 as SVGEGT. V lost 5 bases and J lost 1, with 13 bases in between. The CDR3 has 15 residues. This chain's CDR3 is CASSTQGLGTDTQYF. The CDR3 DNA is TGTGCCAGCAGTACACAGGGTCTCGGCACAGATACGCAGTATTTT.

The V gene is TRBV18, the J gene TRBJ1-5; D may be TRBD1 (6 bases). This CDR3 contains 18 residues. Germline V gene sequence: CDR1 KGHSH, CDR2 LQKENI. V lost 4 bases and J 2 bases, leaving 21 bases between the germline ends. The CDR3 DNA reads TGTGCCAGCTCACGTTTTCAACCAGGGGAGGGTGGCAATCAGCCCCAGCATTTT. Its protein product is CASSRFQPGEGGNQPQHF.

The chain links TRBV7-2 to TRBJ2-7; TRBD1 matches 9 bases. The V gene's germline CDR1 is SGHTA and CDR2 FQGNSA. The ends lost 4 bases at V and 2 bases at J; junction bases unmatched: 6. This CDR3 is 15 amino acids long. CDR3 DNA sequence: TGTGCCAGCAGCTCAATCCGGGACAGGGCCTACGAGCAGTACTTC. Translating gives CASSSIRDRAYEQYF.

The V call is TRBV7-9, the J call TRBJ1-4, with 8 bases identical to TRBD1. The CDR3 has 14 residues. V dropped 4 bases and J dropped 8; count of bases not matched to a gene: 6. Germline CDR1 is SEHNR and CDR2 is FQNEAQ (reference sequence). The CDR3 DNA reads TGTGCCAGCAGCTCCATTACAGGGGGAGAAAAACTGTTTTTT. It is translated as CASSSITGGEKLFF.

The chain employs TRBV29-1 and TRBJ2-3, with a tentative D call TRBD1 (6 bases). V lost 7 bases, J lost 3 bases, and 8 bases lay in between. This CDR3 has 11 residues. Germline CDR1 is SQVTM and CDR2 is ANQGSEA. CDR3 DNA sequence: TGCAGCGGCAGGGGAACAGATACGCAGTATTTT. This sequence encodes CSGRGTDTQYF.

The chain has TRBV18 and TRBJ1-2; 7 bases are a match to TRBD1. The CDR3 covers 13 residues. The germline CDR1 and CDR2 sequences are KGHSH and LQKENI. V dropped 6 bases and J dropped 5; count of bases not matched to a gene: 6. CDR3 sequence reads: CASSAGTVYGYTF. The CDR3 DNA reads as TGTGCCAGCTCGGCCGGGACAGTTTATGGCTACACCTTC.

This clone was recorded a few times. The chain combines TRBV3-1 (or the pseudogene TRBV3-2) with TRBJ1-1; D may be TRBD1 (6 bases). Germline V gene sequence: CDR1 LGHDT, CDR2 YNNKEL (reference sequence). V lost 4 bases, J lost 4 bases, and 10 bases lay in between. This CDR3 contains 13 residues. The CDR3 here is CASSPTGSTEAFF. DNA for the CDR3: TGTGCCAGCAGCCCAACAGGGAGCACTGAAGCTTTCTTT.

The gene calls are TRBV7-9 and TRBJ2-2, with 7 bases aligning to TRBD1. CDR1 and CDR2 (germline): SEHNR, FQNEAQ (reference sequence). The junction had 8 bases not matched to a gene; V was cut back by 6 bases and J by 4 bases. CDR3 length equals 15 residues. DNA of the CDR3: TGTGCCAGCAGTCGCGACAGGGTACGCACCGGGGAGCTGTTTTTT. It is translated as CASSRDRVRTGELFF.

The gene calls are TRBV5-1 and TRBJ2-1; TRBD2 matches at 12 bases. With 6 bases clipped from V and 8 bases from J, the junction kept 6 bases outside the gene matches. There are 14 residues in the CDR3. CDR1 is SGHRS, CDR2 YFSETQ, per germline. CDR3 coding DNA: TGCGCCAGCAATCCTAGCGGGGGGGCTGATGAGCAGTTCTTC. Translated: CASNPSGGADEQFF.

Of note for this clone: Other DNA sequences in this specimen translate into the identical CDR3. V usage is TRBV5-6 and J usage is TRBJ1-2; 7 bases agree with TRBD1. The CDR3 runs to 14 residues. Germline CDR1 reads SGHDT; CDR2 reads YYEEEE. V was pared by 1 base and J by 0 bases, with 0 bases of the junction left unmatched. CDR3 sequence (DNA): TGTGCCAGCAGCTTGACAGGGGCTAACTATGGCTACACCTTC. Translated, it gives CASSLTGANYGYTF.

The chain carries TRBV19 and TRBJ2-1, with a tentative D call TRBD1 (5 bases). This CDR3 is 15 amino acids long. Germline CDR1 reads LNHDA; CDR2 reads SQIVND (reference sequence). The V gene lost 4 bases and the J gene lost 7 bases, with 17 bases spanning the gap. The CDR3 DNA sequence: TGTGCCAGTAGTACAAACAGGCCCCTCGGGAATGAGCAGTTCTTC. This sequence encodes CASSTNRPLGNEQFF. Filled out from reference TRBV19 and TRBJ2-1, the complete variable domain reads DGGITQSPKYLFRKEGQNVTLSCEQNLNHDAMYWYRQDPGQGLRLIYYSQIVNDFQKGDIAEGYSVSREKKESFPLTVTSAQKNPTAFYLCASSTNRPLGNEQFFGPGTRLTVL.

This sequence joins TRBV11-2 and TRBJ1-2, with D possibly TRBD1 on 6 matching bases. V was trimmed by 2 bases and J by 8 bases, leaving 15 bases between them. CDR3 length equals 14 residues. Germline V gives CDR1 SGHAT, CDR2 FQNNGV. CDR3 loop: CASSLTAGVYGYTF. CDR3 in DNA: TGTGCCAGCAGCTTAACGGCAGGGGTATACGGCTACACCTTC. Together with reference TRBV11-2 and TRBJ1-2, the CDR3 gives the full variable domain: EAGVAQSPRYKIIEKRQSVAFWCNPISGHATLYWYQQILGQGPKLLIQFQNNGVVDDSQLPKDRFSAERLKGVDSTLKIQPAKLEDSAVYLCASSLTAGVYGYTFGSGTRLTVV.

The J gene is TRBJ2-5, the V gene TRBV12-3 or TRBV12-4; a weak D match, TRBD2 (6 bases). Trimming removed 4 bases at V and 5 bases at J, with 11 bases between. This CDR3 spans 13 amino acids. CDR3 DNA sequence: TGTGCCAGCAGTTGGGGACGGGGGGAGACCCAGTACTTC. The encoded protein is CASSWGRGETQYF.

The chain links TRBV10-3 to TRBJ2-1; 11 bases align to TRBD2. V lost 0 bases to trimming and J lost 8 bases; unmatched junction nucleotides: 6. The CDR3 runs to 16 residues. CDR1 and CDR2 (germline): ENHRY, SYGVKD. This chain's CDR3 is CAISESSGGALDEQFF. DNA of the CDR3: TGTGCCATCAGTGAGTCTAGCGGGGGGGCCTTAGATGAGCAGTTCTTC.

The rearrangement joins TRBV3-1 (or the pseudogene TRBV3-2) to TRBJ2-3; 7 positions match TRBD2. The CDR3 consists of 19 residues. The junction had 17 bases not matched to a gene; V was cut back by 4 bases and J by 1 base. Germline CDR1 and CDR2: LGHDT and YNNKEL (reference sequence). The chain's CDR3 is CASSPGRTSGGRGTDTQYF. The CDR3 bases are TGTGCCAGCAGCCCGGGACGGACGTCCGGCGGGAGAGGCACAGATACGCAGTATTTT.

This sequence joins TRBV19 and TRBJ1-5, with 9 bases matching TRBD1. The V and J ends lost 5 bases and 2 bases, in that order; junction bases with no gene match: 4. Germline lookup yields CDR1 LNHDA and CDR2 SQIVND (reference sequence). The CDR3 consists of 15 residues. In DNA form, the CDR3 reads TGTGCCAGTAGTTTACAGGGGGCGGGCAATCAGCCCCAGCATTTT. This gives the protein CASSLQGAGNQPQHF. Drawing the rest from reference TRBV19 and TRBJ1-5, the complete variable domain is DGGITQSPKYLFRKEGQNVTLSCEQNLNHDAMYWYRQDPGQGLRLIYYSQIVNDFQKGDIAEGYSVSREKKESFPLTVTSAQKNPTAFYLCASSLQGAGNQPQHFGDGTRLSIL.

The chain recombines TRBV5-4 with TRBJ2-1; TRBD1 aligns across 7 bases. Trimming removed 0 bases from V and 0 bases from J; junction bases left unmatched: 0. Germline V lookup: CDR1 SGHNT, CDR2 YYREEE (reference sequence). The CDR3 is 15 residues long. The chain's CDR3 is CASSLGTGSYNEQFF. In DNA, the CDR3 is TGTGCCAGCAGCTTGGGGACAGGCTCCTACAATGAGCAGTTCTTC.

This chain connects TRBV18 to TRBJ1-4; TRBD1 aligns across 7 bases. Per the germline V gene, CDR1 is KGHSH and CDR2 is LQKENI. The CDR3 runs 15 residues. V lost 4 bases to trimming and J lost 11 bases; unmatched junction nucleotides: 13. DNA for the CDR3: TGTGCCAGCTCACTCGGACAGGCAGAAATGGGGAAACTGTTTTTT. It codes for CASSLGQAEMGKLFF.

The J gene is TRBJ2-7, the V gene TRBV7-6; possibly TRBD2 for D (6 bases). Germline V CDR1 and CDR2: SGHVS, FNYEAQ. CDR3 size: 15 residues. Trimming stripped 1 base from V and 1 base from J, with 11 bases between. CDR3 nucleotide sequence: TGTGCCAGCAGCTTAGACGGAGGGGAATCCTACGAGCAGTACTTC. This codes for CASSLDGGESYEQYF.

The chain is built from TRBV25-1 and TRBJ1-4, with D perhaps TRBD1 (6 bases). The CDR3 loop spans 14 amino acids. With 2 bases removed from V and 8 bases from J, the gap between germline ends came to 12 bases. Germline V gene sequence: CDR1 MGHDK, CDR2 SYGVNS. In DNA, the CDR3 is TGTGCCAGCAGTGAACCAGGGGTGGAGGAAAAACTGTTTTTT. It codes for CASSEPGVEEKLFF.

This chain joins TRBV11-3 and TRBJ1-6; no firm D call. Trimming removed 5 bases at V and 5 bases at J, with 7 bases between. CDR1 SGHNT and CDR2 YENEEA come from the germline V gene. There are 13 residues in the CDR3. The CDR3 coding sequence is TGTGCCAGCAGCCTAACCCATAATTCACCCCTCCACTTT. Protein: CASSLTHNSPLHF. Looking up the rest from reference TRBV11-3 and TRBJ1-6 gives the full variable domain: EAGVVQSPRYKIIEKKQPVAFWCNPISGHNTLYWYLQNLGQGPELLIRYENEEAVDDSQLPKDRFSAERLKGVDSTLKIQPAELGDSAVYLCASSLTHNSPLHFGNGTRLTVT.

V gene TRBV27 combines with J gene TRBJ1-1; D is unclear. The V gene's germline CDR1 is MNHEY and CDR2 SMNVEV (reference sequence). Trimming removed 1 base at V and 1 base at J, with 4 bases between. The CDR3 consists of 13 residues. DNA of the CDR3: TGTGCCAGCAGTTTATTCAAGAACACTGAAGCTTTCTTT. This translates into CASSLFKNTEAFF.

The V and J genes are TRBV27 and TRBJ1-5, with D possibly TRBD1 on 5 matching bases. This CDR3 has 13 amino acids. Germline CDR1 and CDR2: MNHEY and SMNVEV (reference sequence). V shed 4 bases and J shed 5 bases, with 9 bases lying between them. The CDR3 sequence: CASSWGRDQPQHF. In nucleotides, the CDR3 is TGTGCCAGCAGTTGGGGGAGGGATCAGCCCCAGCATTTT.

The V gene is TRBV6-1, the J gene TRBJ1-2; the D gene is possibly TRBD1 (5 bases). Per the germline V gene, CDR1 is MNHNS and CDR2 is SASEGT. V lost 3 bases and J lost 7, with 18 bases in between. This CDR3 contains 15 residues. CDR3: CASSETSGREAGYTF. The CDR3 bases are TGTGCCAGCAGTGAGACTTCGGGGCGGGAGGCTGGCTACACCTTC.

The rearrangement uses TRBV6-5 and TRBJ2-7; 9 nucleotides align to TRBD1. The CDR3 sequence is 14 residues long. Looked up from germline, CDR1 is MNHEY and CDR2 is SVGAGI. V lost 4 bases to trimming and J lost 2 bases; unmatched junction nucleotides: 3. CDR3 bases: TGTGCCAGCAGTTCCCGACAGGGGGCCTACGAGCAGTACTTC. Translating it yields CASSSRQGAYEQYF.

The chain uses TRBV7-9 and TRBJ2-5; D is perhaps TRBD1 (5 bases). There are 13 residues in the CDR3. Germline-derived CDR1 and CDR2 are SEHNR and FQNEAQ (reference sequence). V was clipped by 3 bases and J by 3 bases, with 8 bases between them. CDR3: CASSFSGKETQYF. The CDR3 region has the DNA TGTGCCAGCAGCTTCTCAGGGAAAGAGACCCAGTACTTC. The full variable domain, with the rest looked up from reference TRBV7-9 and TRBJ2-5, is DTGVSQNPRHKITKRGQNVTFRCDPISEHNRLYWYRQTLGQGPEFLTYFQNEAQLEKSRLLSDRFSAERPKGSFSTLEIQRTEQGDSAMYLCASSFSGKETQYFGPGTRLLVL.

The chain carries TRBV29-1 and TRBJ1-3; unclear D gene. CDR1 is SQVTM and CDR2 is ANQGSEA in the germline V gene. Trimming stripped 6 bases from V and 1 base from J, with 13 bases between. The CDR3 contains 14 residues. This CDR3 reads CSVWTGLSGNTIYF. In DNA form, the CDR3 reads TGCAGCGTGTGGACTGGACTTTCTGGAAACACCATATATTTT.

The V gene is TRBV10-3, the J gene TRBJ1-4; TRBD1 aligns across 9 bases. The germline gives CDR1 ENHRY, CDR2 SYGVKD. V gave up 10 bases and J gave up 5 bases; unmatched junction bases: 5. This CDR3 comprises 13 residues. CDR3 in amino acids: CATGDRENEKLFF. The DNA for the CDR3 is TGTGCCACGGGGGACAGGGAGAATGAAAAACTGTTTTTT.